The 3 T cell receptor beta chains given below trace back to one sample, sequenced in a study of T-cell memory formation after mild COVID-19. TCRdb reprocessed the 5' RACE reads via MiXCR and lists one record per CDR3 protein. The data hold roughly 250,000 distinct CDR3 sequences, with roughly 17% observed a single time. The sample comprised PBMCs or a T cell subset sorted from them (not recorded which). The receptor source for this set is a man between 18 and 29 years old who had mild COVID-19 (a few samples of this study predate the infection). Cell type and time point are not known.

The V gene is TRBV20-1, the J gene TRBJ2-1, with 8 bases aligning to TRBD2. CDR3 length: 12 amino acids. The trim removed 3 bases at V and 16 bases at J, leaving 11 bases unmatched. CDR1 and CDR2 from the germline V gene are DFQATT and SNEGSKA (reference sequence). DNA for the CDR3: TGCAGTGCTAGTCCGAGCGGGGGTATTGTATTCTTC. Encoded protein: CSASPSGGIVFF.

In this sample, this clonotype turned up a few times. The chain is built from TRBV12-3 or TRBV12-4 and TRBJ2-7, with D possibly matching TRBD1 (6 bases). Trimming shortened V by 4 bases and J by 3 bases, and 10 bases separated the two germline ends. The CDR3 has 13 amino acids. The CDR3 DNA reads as TGTGCCAGCAGTTGGCAACAGGGCTACGAGCAGTACTTC. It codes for CASSWQQGYEQYF.

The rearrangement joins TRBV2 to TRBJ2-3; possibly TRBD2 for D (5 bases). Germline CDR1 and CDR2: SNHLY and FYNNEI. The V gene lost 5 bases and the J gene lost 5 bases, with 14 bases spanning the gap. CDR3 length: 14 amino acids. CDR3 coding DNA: TGTGCCAGCAGTCTCGGACTCCCTGGAGATACGCAGTATTTT. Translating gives CASSLGLPGDTQYF.